This T cell receptor beta chain was captured by sequencing in a study of T cell repertoires in cytomegalovirus infection. A word on this clonotype: What it binds is unknown. Here the CDR3 omits its conserved ending phenylalanine or tryptophan, so a read error is the likely source. The limits of the CDR3 on the DNA are not certain, so only TCRdb's listed CDR3 is given.

From its first to its last residue, the CDR3 has 12 amino acids. Study results and limitations: HLA-C-restricted CMV clonotypes gave the most frequent clonotype in two of eight donors.

TCRdb redid the calling of the reads with MiXCR, one entry per CDR3 protein. The repertoire has more than 650,000 distinct CDR3 sequences, 35% of them found once; the top ten carry under 3%. The sample comprised PBMCs. The sequence came from a human donor in good health (CMV status not recorded). Some clones in this sample may be carry-over from other donors' samples. V gene TRBV12-3 or TRBV12-4 combines with J gene TRBJ2-1; the D call TRBD1 from the table was never checked on the DNA. This CDR3 is CASSLGDTGVVL.